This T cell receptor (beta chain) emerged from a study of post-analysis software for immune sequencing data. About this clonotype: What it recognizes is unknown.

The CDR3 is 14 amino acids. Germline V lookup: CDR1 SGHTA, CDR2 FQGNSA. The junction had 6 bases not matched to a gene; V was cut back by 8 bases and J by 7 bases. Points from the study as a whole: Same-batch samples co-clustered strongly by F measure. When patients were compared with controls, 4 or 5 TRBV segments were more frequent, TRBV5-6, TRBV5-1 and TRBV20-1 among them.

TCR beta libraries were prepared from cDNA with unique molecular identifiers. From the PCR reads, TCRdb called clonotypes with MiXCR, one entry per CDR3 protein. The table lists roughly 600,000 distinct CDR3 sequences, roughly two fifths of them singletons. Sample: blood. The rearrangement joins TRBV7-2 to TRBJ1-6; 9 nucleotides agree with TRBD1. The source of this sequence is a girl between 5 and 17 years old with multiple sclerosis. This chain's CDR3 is CASEWGQGNSPLHF. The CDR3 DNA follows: TGTGCCAGCGAATGGGGACAGGGCAATTCACCCCTCCACTTT.